This T cell receptor (beta chain) comes out of a study of blood T cell repertoires in COVID-19. Looking at the study overall: Whether acute or convalescent, the COVID-19 samples came from the United States, Italy and Spain. From T cells, B-cell-depleted T cells, or PBMCs came the material, which was cDNA or gDNA.

Authors' analysis steps: From reference gene primer amplification, estimates of nucleated cell counts were derived. This table comes from immunoSEQ multiplex PCR, and its TCRdb copy is limited to in-frame clones, with some not included. V and J calls and clone size are copied from that table; D and trimming were computed from the DNA. Of a few hundred thousand clones listed, roughly 89% were seen once; the top ten hold approximately 6%. Sequenced: peripheral blood. This sequence was found in a man aged 60-69 years who had recovered from COVID-19.

The CDR3 spells CASSLAGEVRLEAFF. CDR3 nucleotides: TGCGCCAGCAGCTTGGCCGGGGAGGTCCGCCTTGAAGCTTTCTTT. The J gene is TRBJ1-1, the V gene TRBV5-1, with D unresolved. Per the germline V gene, CDR1 is SGHRS and CDR2 is YFSETQ. The CDR3 runs to 15 residues. Between the trimmed V and J ends, which lost 0 bases and 7 bases, there was a span of 16 bases.